The 32 T cell receptor beta chains listed next were all sequenced from one sample in a study of neoadjuvant nivolumab and ipilimumab in lung cancer. Sequenced by immunoSEQ multiplex PCR; TCRdb stores in-frame clones only, minus some. The sample carries roughly 32,000 clones, about 92% recorded once. Specimen: peripheral blood, collected after neoadjuvant nivolumab, alone or with ipilimumab, at or shortly before surgery. The receptors shown here come from an adult with non-small cell lung cancer.

The V call is TRBV6-5, the J call TRBJ1-2; D is unclear. The V gene lost 3 bases and the J gene lost 8 bases, with 13 bases spanning the gap. CDR3 length: 13 amino acids. Germline V gives CDR1 MNHEY, CDR2 SVGAGI. The CDR3 coding sequence is TGTGCCAGCAGTTATGGCTCAGAGCAGGGCTACACCTTC. It yields the protein CASSYGSEQGYTF.

The V gene is TRBV7-9, the J gene TRBJ2-3, with D uncertain. Deletions cut 6 bases from V and 1 base from J, with 5 bases between. The CDR3 totals 12 residues. CDR1 and CDR2 from the germline V gene are SEHNR and FQNEAQ (reference sequence). CDR3: CASSLGTDTQYF. The CDR3 region has the DNA TGTGCCAGCAGTCTCGGCACAGATACGCAGTATTTT. Based on the CDR3 plus reference TRBV7-9 and TRBJ2-3, the full variable domain is DTGVSQNPRHKITKRGQNVTFRCDPISEHNRLYWYRQTLGQGPEFLTYFQNEAQLEKSRLLSDRFSAERPKGSFSTLEIQRTEQGDSAMYLCASSLGTDTQYFGPGTRLTVL.

The gene calls are TRBV5-1 and TRBJ1-1; no definite D call. The CDR3 runs to 15 residues. Trimming left V 4 bases short and J 1 base short, with 14 bases between. Germline V gene sequence: CDR1 SGHRS, CDR2 YFSETQ. The CDR3 sequence is CASSVSGPRNTEAFF. In DNA, the CDR3 is TGCGCCAGCAGCGTATCCGGACCGAGGAACACTGAAGCTTTCTTT.

The chain joins TRBV14 to TRBJ2-1; 12 nucleotides match TRBD2. Germline CDR1 SGHDN, CDR2 FVKESK. V was clipped by 1 base and J by 10 bases; unmatched bases: 5. This CDR3 is built from 15 residues. In DNA, the CDR3 is TGTGCCAGCAGCCAAGGACTAGCGGGAGTCGGGGAGCAGTTCTTC. This encodes CASSQGLAGVGEQFF.

CDR3 amino acids: CASSSQVLSYEQYF. The CDR3 DNA reads TGTGCCAGCAGCTCCCAGGTCCTCTCCTACGAGCAGTACTTC. This sequence joins TRBV5-5 and TRBJ2-7; D not certain. The CDR3 extends over 14 amino acids. Germline assignment: CDR1 SGHKS and CDR2 YYEKEE (reference sequence). Trimming took off 3 bases at V and 0 bases at J, with 10 bases between the two ends.

This clone was seen once. The V gene is TRBV7-9, the J gene TRBJ2-7; D unclear. Trimming removed 6 bases at V and 3 bases at J, with 12 bases between. The CDR3 runs 13 residues. In germline, CDR1 is SEHNR, CDR2 FQNEAQ (reference sequence). This CDR3 is CASSRSSIYEQYF. The CDR3, as DNA: TGTGCCAGCAGTCGCTCGTCGATCTACGAGCAGTACTTC.

The chain joins TRBV2 to TRBJ1-1; D gene ambiguous. CDR1 and CDR2 (germline): SNHLY, FYNNEI. Trimming shortened V by 5 bases and J by 3 bases, and 13 bases separated the two germline ends. This CDR3 is built from 14 residues. CDR3 in amino acids: CASSRRDWDTEAFF. CDR3 bases: TGTGCCAGCAGTCGACGGGATTGGGACACTGAAGCTTTCTTT.

The sample holds a few counts of this clone. The chain joins TRBV7-9 to TRBJ2-3; 7 nucleotides line up with TRBD2. The ends lost 5 bases at V and 2 bases at J; junction bases unmatched: 4. The length of the CDR3 is 14 residues. Germline-derived CDR1 and CDR2 are SEHNR and FQNEAQ (reference sequence). CDR3 residues: CASSASGNTDTQYF. The CDR3 DNA reads TGTGCCAGCAGCGCTAGCGGCAACACAGATACGCAGTATTTT.

The V gene is TRBV9, the J gene TRBJ2-1; D is unresolved. Germline V gives CDR1 SGDLS, CDR2 YYNGEE. V shed 3 bases and J shed 9 bases, with 16 bases lying between them. The CDR3 has 14 residues. CDR3 bases: TGTGCCAGCAGCGCAGCCCCGGAGAAGGGTGAGCAGTTCTTC. Translated, it gives CASSAAPEKGEQFF.

The chain employs TRBV5-1 and TRBJ2-7; D remains unclear. The V gene's germline CDR1 is SGHRS and CDR2 YFSETQ. CDR3 length equals 13 residues. Deletions cut 4 bases from V and 4 bases from J, with 12 bases between. The CDR3 loop is CASSRNTAYEQYF. DNA of the CDR3: TGCGCCAGCAGCCGAAACACTGCGTACGAGCAGTACTTC.

The chain uses TRBV10-3 and TRBJ2-3, with D tentatively TRBD2 (5 bases). CDR3 size: 14 residues. Trimming cost V 4 bases and J 3 bases, with 11 bases left between them. CDR1 ENHRY and CDR2 SYGVKD come from the germline V gene. The CDR3 loop is CAISAEVGTDTQYF. As DNA, the CDR3 is TGTGCCATCAGTGCGGAGGTAGGGACAGATACGCAGTATTTT.

The chain joins TRBV29-1 to TRBJ2-7; no definite D call. Germline loops: CDR1 SQVTM, CDR2 ANQGSEA. V dropped 6 bases and J dropped 5 bases, with 14 bases sitting between them. This CDR3 is built from 12 residues. DNA of the CDR3: TGCAGCGTGGAAACGGGTTTCCACGAGCAGTACTTC. It specifies CSVETGFHEQYF.

This chain joins TRBV7-3 and TRBJ2-3; D remains ambiguous. V lost 1 base to trimming and J lost 5 bases, with 7 bases between them. The CDR3 has 13 amino acids. The V gene's germline CDR1 is SGHTA and CDR2 FQGTGA. The CDR3 coding sequence is TGTGCCAGCAGCTTAAGTACGGGAGATACGCAGTATTTT. Amino acid sequence: CASSLSTGDTQYF.

The sample holds a few counts of this clone. The chain is built from TRBV18 and TRBJ2-7; TRBD1 might be the D (6 bases). The CDR3 is 14 residues long. Germline-derived CDR1 and CDR2 are KGHSH and LQKENI. V lost 5 bases and J lost 1, with 12 bases in between. This chain's CDR3 is CASSEARGSYEQYF. CDR3 coding DNA: TGTGCCAGCTCAGAGGCCAGGGGATCCTACGAGCAGTACTTC.

This rearrangement joins TRBV13 to TRBJ2-3; 9 nucleotides agree with TRBD2. The germline V gene encodes CDR1 PRHDT and CDR2 FYEKMQ (reference sequence). V gave up 5 bases and J gave up 4 bases; unmatched junction bases: 7. The CDR3 extends over 15 amino acids. The DNA of the CDR3 is TGTGCCAGCAGCCCGCGGGGGGGGCAAGCAGATACGCAGTATTTT. It is translated as CASSPRGGQADTQYF.

V usage is TRBV7-8 and J usage is TRBJ2-2; D ambiguous. Germline V gene data show CDR1 as SGHVS and CDR2 as FQNEAQ. Between the trimmed V and J ends, which lost 1 base and 0 bases, there was a span of 6 bases. The CDR3 runs to 15 residues. CDR3 in amino acids: CASSLVSANTGELFF. Written as DNA, the CDR3 is TGTGCCAGCAGCTTAGTGTCAGCGAACACCGGGGAGCTGTTTTTT.

The chain recombines TRBV11-3 with TRBJ2-1; 10 bases match TRBD1. Per germline, CDR1 SGHNT and CDR2 YENEEA. CDR3 length equals 17 residues. V dropped 4 bases and J dropped 6; count of bases not matched to a gene: 12. CDR3 amino acids: CASSSTNPGQGSNEQFF. The CDR3 region has the DNA TGTGCCAGCAGCTCAACGAACCCGGGACAGGGGAGCAATGAGCAGTTCTTC.

This chain connects TRBV5-4 to TRBJ2-5; TRBD2 is a possible D gene (5 bases). With 0 bases removed from V and 4 bases from J, the gap between germline ends came to 13 bases. The CDR3 is made up of 15 amino acids. In germline, CDR1 is SGHNT, CDR2 YYREEE (reference sequence). Here the CDR3 reads CASSLGGSRGETQYF. The CDR3 bases are TGTGCCAGCAGCTTGGGGGGATCCCGGGGAGAGACCCAGTACTTC.

J is TRBJ2-7 and V is TRBV2, with 12 bases that match TRBD2. V lost 6 bases and J lost 4; bases outside the gene matches: 7. From germline, CDR1 is SNHLY and CDR2 FYNNEI. The CDR3 spans 15 residues. The CDR3 is CASRPTSGSKYEQYF. The CDR3 region has the DNA TGTGCCAGCAGGCCGACTAGCGGGAGTAAGTACGAGCAGTACTTC.

This rearrangement joins TRBV5-6 to TRBJ2-3; 9 nucleotides line up with TRBD2. V trimming: 2 bases; J trimming: 5 bases; junction bases outside the gene matches: 15. CDR3 length equals 18 residues. CDR1 is SGHDT, CDR2 YYEEEE, per germline. CDR3 sequence reads: CASSLSLGVSGSVDTQYF. The DNA for the CDR3 is TGTGCCAGCAGCTTAAGCCTAGGAGTTAGCGGGAGTGTAGATACGCAGTATTTT. Combining the CDR3 with reference TRBV5-6 and TRBJ2-3 gives the whole variable domain DAGVTQSPTHLIKTRGQQVTLRCSPKSGHDTVSWYQQALGQGPQFIFQYYEEEERQRGNFPDRFSGHQFPNYSSELNVNALLLGDSALYLCASSLSLGVSGSVDTQYFGPGTRLTVL.

This rearrangement joins TRBV9 to TRBJ2-7, with D possibly called TRBD1 or TRBD2 (5 bases each). This CDR3 region has 15 residues. Germline V lookup: CDR1 SGDLS, CDR2 YYNGEE. Trimming shortened V by 0 bases and J by 3 bases, and 13 bases separated the two germline ends. Here the CDR3 DNA reads TGTGCCAGCAGCGTAGCAAGGGACGGAAGCTACGAGCAGTACTTC. The encoded protein is CASSVARDGSYEQYF.

The genes are TRBV7-3 and TRBJ2-6; 9 nucleotides line up with TRBD1. CDR3 length: 17 amino acids. J was trimmed by 0 bases and V by 7 bases; bases with no gene match: 7. Germline CDR1 SGHTA, CDR2 FQGTGA. The CDR3 DNA reads as TGTGCCAGCACCCCCGGGACAGGGACCTCTGGGGCCAACGTCCTGACTTTC. Translated: CASTPGTGTSGANVLTF.

The chain has TRBV7-3 and TRBJ2-2; a possible D gene is TRBD1 (5 bases). V was shortened by 7 bases and J by 5 bases, with 14 bases between the two germline ends. Germline CDR1 and CDR2: SGHTA and FQGTGA. The CDR3 length is 14 residues. The CDR3 coding sequence is TGTGCCAGCACCAGGACACGGGCGACCGGGGAGCTGTTTTTT. Its protein product is CASTRTRATGELFF.

This sequence joins TRBV5-1 and TRBJ2-7; D may be TRBD2 (5 bases). Trimming cost V 7 bases and J 0 bases, with 14 bases left between them. The CDR3 totals 14 residues. Germline CDR1 SGHRS, CDR2 YFSETQ. The CDR3 is CASAKGEDSYEQYF. The CDR3, as DNA: TGCGCCAGCGCGAAGGGAGAGGACTCCTACGAGCAGTACTTC. The whole variable domain, filled in from reference TRBV5-1 and TRBJ2-7, reads KAGVTQTPRYLIKTRGQQVTLSCSPISGHRSVSWYQQTPGQGLQFLFEYFSETQRNKGNFPGRFSGRQFSNSRSEMNVSTLELGDSALYLCASAKGEDSYEQYFGPGTRLTVT.

V is TRBV5-4 and J is TRBJ2-1; 11 nucleotides agree with TRBD2. This CDR3 has 15 amino acids. After removal of 0 bases from V and 7 bases from J, the junction contained 3 bases not matched to a gene. The germline gives CDR1 SGHNT, CDR2 YYREEE (reference sequence). The CDR3 DNA reads as TGTGCCAGCAGCTTGGCACTAGCGGGGGCAAATGAGCAGTTCTTC. Translating it yields CASSLALAGANEQFF.

The chain combines TRBV7-9 with TRBJ2-5; 11 bases are a match to TRBD1. The CDR3 length is 15 residues. J gave up 10 bases and V 1 base, and 8 bases lay outside the gene matches. Germline CDR1 and CDR2: SEHNR and FQNEAQ (reference sequence). The CDR3 spells CASSLGLGDRGNQYF. The CDR3 coding sequence is TGTGCCAGCAGCTTAGGCCTAGGGGACAGGGGGAACCAGTACTTC.

The table lists this clone with a few counts. The rearrangement links TRBV25-1 to TRBJ2-2; perhaps TRBD1 as D (6 bases). Germline CDR1 MGHDK, CDR2 SYGVNS. Trimming pared 6 bases from V and 5 bases from J, leaving 13 bases between. There are 14 residues in the CDR3. The CDR3 nucleotides are TGTGCCAGCAGGCGTGCAGGGGATACCGGGGAGCTGTTTTTT. Amino acid sequence: CASRRAGDTGELFF.

In DNA, the CDR3 is TGTGCCAGCAGTTCCCAAGGACACCAGAACACTGAAGCTTTCTTT. Residues: CASSSQGHQNTEAFF. This chain links TRBV6-5 with TRBJ1-1; D might be TRBD1 (5 bases). This CDR3 spans 15 amino acids. Germline CDR1 is MNHEY and CDR2 is SVGAGI. V dropped 4 bases and J dropped 1 base, with 13 bases sitting between them.

This clone was seen just once. The chain has TRBV20-1 and TRBJ2-1; D uncertain. The germline V gene encodes CDR1 DFQATT and CDR2 SNEGSKA (reference sequence). The CDR3 totals 11 residues. V shed 1 base and J shed 12 bases, with 10 bases lying between them. The CDR3 nucleotides read TGCAGTGCTAGAGGGGGATTCGGGCAGTTCTTC. This encodes CSARGGFGQFF.

The chain combines TRBV4-1 with TRBJ1-3; no reliable D call. The CDR3 consists of 16 residues. Germline values: CDR1 MGHRA, CDR2 YSYEKL. Trimming stripped 0 bases from V and 0 bases from J, with 9 bases between. This CDR3 reads CASSQDRTLSGNTIYF. CDR3 bases: TGCGCCAGCAGCCAAGATCGGACCCTCTCTGGAAACACCATATATTTT.

Notes on this clone: Because the CDR3 is missing its conserved closing phenylalanine or tryptophan, this is likely a read error. The gene calls are TRBV2 and TRBJ2-7; 11 nucleotides match TRBD2. V was pared by 7 bases and J by 3 bases, with 11 bases of the junction left unmatched. The V gene's germline CDR1 is SNHLY and CDR2 FYNNEI. The CDR3 has 16 residues. CDR3 region: CASTWVAGTSGYEQYL. The CDR3 region has the DNA TGTGCCAGCACCTGGGTAGCCGGGACTAGCGGCTACGAGCAGTACCTC.

The chain couples TRBV11-2 to TRBJ2-4, with D tentatively TRBD1 or TRBD2 (5 bases each). Germline loops: CDR1 SGHAT, CDR2 FQNNGV. CDR3 size: 12 residues. Trimming removed 5 bases from V and 8 bases from J, with 10 bases in between. This chain's CDR3 is CASSPRDDIQYF. CDR3 coding DNA: TGTGCCAGCAGCCCTCGGGACGACATTCAGTACTTC.